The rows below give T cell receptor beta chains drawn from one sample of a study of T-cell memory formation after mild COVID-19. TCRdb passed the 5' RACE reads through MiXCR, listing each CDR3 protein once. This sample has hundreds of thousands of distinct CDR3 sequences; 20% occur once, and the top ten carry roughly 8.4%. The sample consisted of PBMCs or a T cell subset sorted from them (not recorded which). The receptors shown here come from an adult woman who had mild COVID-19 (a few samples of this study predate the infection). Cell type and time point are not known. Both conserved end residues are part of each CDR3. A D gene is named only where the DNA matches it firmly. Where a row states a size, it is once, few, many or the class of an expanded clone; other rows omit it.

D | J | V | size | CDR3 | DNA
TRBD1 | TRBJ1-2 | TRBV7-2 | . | CASSTSGGYGYTF | TGTGCCAGCAGCACCTCAGGGGGCTATGGCTACACCTTC
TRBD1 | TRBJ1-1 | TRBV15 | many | CATSRGDRGLTEAFF | TGTGCCACCAGCAGAGGGGACAGGGGGCTCACTGAAGCTTTCTTT
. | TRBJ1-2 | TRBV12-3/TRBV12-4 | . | CASSLGQIYTF | TGTGCCAGCAGTCTCGGACAGATCTACACCTTC
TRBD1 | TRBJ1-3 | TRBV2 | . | CASSGARQGSGNTIYF | TGTGCCAGCAGTGGAGCAAGACAGGGGTCTGGAAACACCATATATTTT
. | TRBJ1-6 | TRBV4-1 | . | CASSQDPTGRSPLHF | TGCGCCAGCAGCCAAGATCCAACAGGGCGGTCACCCCTCCACTTT
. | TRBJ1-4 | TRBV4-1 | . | CASSQVEGDEKLFF | TGCGCCAGCAGCCAAGTGGAGGGCGACGAAAAACTGTTTTTT
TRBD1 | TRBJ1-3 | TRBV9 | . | CASSDGQGPGNTIYF | TGTGCCAGCAGCGATGGACAGGGGCCTGGAAACACCATATATTTT
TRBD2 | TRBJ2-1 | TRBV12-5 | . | CASGLGWVTSPDEQFF | TGTGCTAGTGGTTTGGGCTGGGTGACTAGCCCGGATGAGCAGTTCTTC
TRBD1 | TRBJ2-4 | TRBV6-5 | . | CASSALTGANIQYF | TGTGCCAGCAGTGCACTGACAGGGGCAAACATTCAGTACTTC
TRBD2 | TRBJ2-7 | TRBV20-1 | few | CSAPRAAGGWSYEQYF | TGCAGTGCCCCGAGGGCCGCGGGGGGCTGGTCCTACGAGCAGTACTTC
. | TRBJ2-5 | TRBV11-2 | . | CASSPVYREQETQYF | TGTGCCAGCAGCCCGGTATACAGGGAACAAGAGACCCAGTACTTC
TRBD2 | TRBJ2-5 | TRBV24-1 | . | CATSDLTSGGQETQYF | TGTGCCACCAGTGATCTGACTAGCGGGGGCCAAGAGACCCAGTACTTC
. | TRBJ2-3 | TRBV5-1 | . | CASSHLGGTADIDTQYF | TGCGCCAGCAGCCATTTAGGAGGGACCGCGGATATCGATACGCAGTATTTT
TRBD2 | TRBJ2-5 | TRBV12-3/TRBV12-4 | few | CASSRTSLETQYF | TGTGCCAGCAGTCGGACTAGCTTAGAGACCCAGTACTTC
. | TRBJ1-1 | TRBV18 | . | CASSLVKDTEAFF | TGTGCCAGCTCACTTGTGAAGGACACTGAAGCTTTCTTT
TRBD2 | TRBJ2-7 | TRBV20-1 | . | CSARDLAGVSYEQYF | TGCAGTGCTAGAGATCTAGCGGGAGTGTCTTACGAGCAGTACTTC
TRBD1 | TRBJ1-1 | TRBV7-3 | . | CASSSIGGLTEAFF | TGTGCCAGCAGCTCGATAGGGGGCTTGACTGAAGCTTTCTTT
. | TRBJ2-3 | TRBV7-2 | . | CASSFGTFPSDTQYF | TGTGCCAGCAGCTTCGGGACATTTCCATCGGATACGCAGTATTTT
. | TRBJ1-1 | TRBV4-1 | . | CASSQREGNTEAFF | TGCGCCAGCAGCCAACGGGAGGGGAACACTGAAGCTTTCTTT
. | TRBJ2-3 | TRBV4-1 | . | CASSQTGLSTDTQYF | TGCGCCAGCAGCCAGACGGGACTCAGCACAGATACGCAGTATTTT
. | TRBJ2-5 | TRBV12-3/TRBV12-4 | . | CASSSPDQETQYF | TGTGCCAGCAGTTCCCCGGACCAAGAGACCCAGTACTTC
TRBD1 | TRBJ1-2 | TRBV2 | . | CASSGGTEYYGYTF | TGTGCCAGCAGCGGCGGGACAGAATACTATGGCTACACCTTC
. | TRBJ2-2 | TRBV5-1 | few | CASSLDSANTGELFF | TGCGCCAGCAGCTTGGATAGTGCGAACACCGGGGAGCTGTTTTTT
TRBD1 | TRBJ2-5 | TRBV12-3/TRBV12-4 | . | CASSPRDREETQYF | TGTGCCAGCAGTCCCCGGGACAGGGAAGAGACCCAGTACTTC
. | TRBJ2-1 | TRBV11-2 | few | CASSFYSYNEQFF | TGTGCCAGCAGCTTCTATAGCTACAATGAGCAGTTCTTC
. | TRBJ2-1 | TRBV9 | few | CASSVTPLALDEQFF | TGTGCCAGCAGCGTAACCCCCCTGGCTCTTGATGAGCAGTTCTTC
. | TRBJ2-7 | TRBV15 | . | CATSSRDNGAYEQYF | TGTGCCACCAGCAGCCGGGACAATGGAGCCTACGAGCAGTACTTC
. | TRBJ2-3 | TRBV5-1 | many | CASSLVRADTQYF | TGCGCCAGCAGCTTGGTGAGGGCAGATACGCAGTATTTT
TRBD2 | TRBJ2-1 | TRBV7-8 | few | CASSEPGLADNEQFF | TGTGCCAGCAGCGAACCGGGACTAGCGGACAATGAGCAGTTCTTC
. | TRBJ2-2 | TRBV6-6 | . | CASSSMDANTGELFF | TGTGCCAGCAGTTCAATGGACGCGAACACCGGGGAGCTGTTTTTT
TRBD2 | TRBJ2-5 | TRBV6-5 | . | CASSRTSVQETQYF | TGTGCCAGCAGCCGGACTAGCGTACAAGAGACCCAGTACTTC
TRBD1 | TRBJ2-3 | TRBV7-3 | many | CASSRDRYTDTQYF | TGTGCCAGCAGCCGGGACAGATACACAGATACGCAGTATTTT
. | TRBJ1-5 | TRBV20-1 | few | CSARDRHGRQPQHF | TGCAGTGCTAGAGATCGGCACGGACGACAGCCCCAGCATTTT
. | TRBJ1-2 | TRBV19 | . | CASTYRGNYGYTF | TGTGCCAGTACCTACCGGGGAAACTATGGCTACACCTTC
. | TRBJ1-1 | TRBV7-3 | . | CASSKSQGIDTEAFF | TGTGCCAGCAGCAAAAGCCAAGGGATCGACACTGAAGCTTTCTTT
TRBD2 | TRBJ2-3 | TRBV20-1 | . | CSALTAGGARDTQYF | TGCAGTGCCCTAACGGCGGGGGGTGCCCGAGATACGCAGTATTTT
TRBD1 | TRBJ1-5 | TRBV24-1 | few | CATSDRTGLSNQPQHF | TGTGCCACCAGTGACAGGACAGGTTTAAGCAATCAGCCCCAGCATTTT
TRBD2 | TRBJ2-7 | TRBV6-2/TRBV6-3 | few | CASSERESSYEQYF | TGTGCCAGCAGTGAGCGGGAGAGCTCCTACGAGCAGTACTTC
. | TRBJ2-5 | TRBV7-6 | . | CASSLGWETQYF | TGTGCCAGCAGCTTAGGATGGGAGACCCAGTACTTC
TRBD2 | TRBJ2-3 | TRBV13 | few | CASSHPRLASTDTQYF | TGTGCCAGCAGCCACCCCCGACTAGCGAGCACAGATACGCAGTATTTT
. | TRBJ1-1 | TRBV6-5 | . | CASTSDRDKLNTEAFF | TGTGCCAGCACCTCGGACAGAGATAAACTGAACACTGAAGCTTTCTTT
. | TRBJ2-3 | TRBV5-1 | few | CASSLDFSLGGADTQYF | TGCGCCAGCAGCTTGGATTTCTCGTTGGGAGGAGCAGATACGCAGTATTTT
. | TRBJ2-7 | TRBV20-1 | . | CSARFYGYEQYF | TGCAGTGCTAGATTCTATGGGTACGAGCAGTACTTC
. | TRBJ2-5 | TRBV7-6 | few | CASSRNAGASETQYF | TGTGCCAGCAGCCGAAACGCAGGGGCTTCGGAGACCCAGTACTTC
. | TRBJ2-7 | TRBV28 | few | CASSPVSYEQYF | TGTGCCAGCAGTCCTGTCTCCTACGAGCAGTACTTC
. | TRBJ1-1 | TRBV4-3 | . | CASSRTGQRNTEAFF | TGCGCCAGCAGCCGAACAGGACAAAGGAACACTGAAGCTTTCTTT